This T cell receptor (beta chain) was sequenced in a study of blood T cell repertoires in COVID-19. Study in general: T cells, B-cell-depleted T cells, or PBMCs provided the cDNA or gDNA that served as material.

Method: immunoSEQ multiplex PCR; TCRdb's copy keeps in-frame clones and lacks some. Among fewer than 110,000 clones listed, approximately 80% were seen once. The sequence came from a man in his 70s with acute or convalescent COVID-19. The sequencing input was peripheral blood.

The DNA of the CDR3 is TGTGCCAGCAGCTTCGCTGAGGGGGCAGGTTCACCCCTCCACTTT. Its translation: CASSFAEGAGSPLHF. V and J are TRBV7-6 and TRBJ1-6; 7 positions agree with TRBD1. The CDR3 is 15 residues long. Germline V gives CDR1 SGHVS, CDR2 FNYEAQ. With V trimmed by 3 bases and J by 9 bases, 8 bases remained unmatched.